This T cell receptor (beta chain) appears in the sequencing data of a study of identical twins. Study-wide results and limits: There was an excess of low generation probability in the out-of-frame alpha sequences that twins shared.

With regard to this clonotype: Its antigen remains unidentified.

TCRdb recomputed calls from the 5' RACE reads with MiXCR, one row per CDR3 protein. The sample records about 720,000 distinct CDR3 sequences, over 8.5% being singletons. This CDR3 is 16 amino acids long. Trimming took off 5 bases at V and 6 bases at J, with 23 bases between the two ends. Germline values: CDR1 SGHAT, CDR2 FQNNGV. The same specimen was also included in a second study, on yellow fever vaccine responses in identical twins.

Input material: PBMCs. The sequence was collected from a woman aged 18-29 years in good health. This rearrangement joins TRBV11-2 to TRBJ2-7; D is perhaps TRBD1 or TRBD2 (6 bases each). CDR3 region: CASSPGGGALALEQYF. The CDR3 nucleotides read TGTGCCAGCAGCCCTGGGGGCGGGGCGCTAGCCCTCGAGCAGTACTTC.